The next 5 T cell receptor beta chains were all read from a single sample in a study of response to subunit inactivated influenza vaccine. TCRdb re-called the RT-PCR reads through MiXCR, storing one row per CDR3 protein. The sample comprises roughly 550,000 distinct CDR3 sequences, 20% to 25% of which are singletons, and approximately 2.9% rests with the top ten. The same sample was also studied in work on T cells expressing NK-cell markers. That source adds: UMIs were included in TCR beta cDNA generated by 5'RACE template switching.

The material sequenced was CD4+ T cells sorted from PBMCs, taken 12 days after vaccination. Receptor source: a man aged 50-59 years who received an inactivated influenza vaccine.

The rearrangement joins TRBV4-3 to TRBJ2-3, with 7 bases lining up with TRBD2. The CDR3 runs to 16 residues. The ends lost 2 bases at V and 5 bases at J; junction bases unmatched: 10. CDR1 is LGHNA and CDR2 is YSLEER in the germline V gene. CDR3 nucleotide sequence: TGCGCCAGCAGCCAAAGCACCCAACAGCGGGGAGATACGCAGTATTTT. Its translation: CASSQSTQQRGDTQYF.

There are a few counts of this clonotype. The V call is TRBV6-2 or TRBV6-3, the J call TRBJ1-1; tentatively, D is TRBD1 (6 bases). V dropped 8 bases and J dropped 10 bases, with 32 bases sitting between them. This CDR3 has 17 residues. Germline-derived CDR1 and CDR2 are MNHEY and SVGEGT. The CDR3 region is CASFGGEAAGRGSVAFF. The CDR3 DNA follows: TGTGCCAGCTTCGGAGGGGAAGCCGCGGGCAGGGGATCGGTAGCTTTCTTT.

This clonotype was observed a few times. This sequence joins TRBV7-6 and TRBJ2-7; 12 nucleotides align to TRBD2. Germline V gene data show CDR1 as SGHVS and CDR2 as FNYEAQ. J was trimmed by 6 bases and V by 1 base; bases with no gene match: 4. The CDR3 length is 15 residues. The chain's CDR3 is CASSLGLAGEGEQYF. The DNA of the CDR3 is TGTGCCAGCAGCTTAGGACTAGCGGGAGAAGGCGAGCAGTACTTC.

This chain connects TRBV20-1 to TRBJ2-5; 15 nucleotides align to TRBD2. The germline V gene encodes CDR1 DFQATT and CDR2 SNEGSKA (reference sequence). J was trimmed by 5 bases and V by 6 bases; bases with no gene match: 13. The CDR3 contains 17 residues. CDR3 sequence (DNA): TGCAGTGCCCGGACTAGCGGGGGGGCCGCTAGTTGGGAGACCCAGTACTTC. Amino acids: CSARTSGGAASWETQYF.

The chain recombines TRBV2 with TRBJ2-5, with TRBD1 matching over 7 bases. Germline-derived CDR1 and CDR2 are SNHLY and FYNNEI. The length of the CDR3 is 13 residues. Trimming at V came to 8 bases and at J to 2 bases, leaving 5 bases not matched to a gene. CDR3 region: CASGGQSQETQYF. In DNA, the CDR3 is TGTGCCAGCGGGGGACAGTCACAAGAGACCCAGTACTTC.